This entry concerns a single TCR beta chain. Its antigen is as yet unknown. At the DNA level, this CDR3 is encoded by other sequences in the same sample as well. The data were obtained in a study of shared clonotypes between healthy human individuals. Turning to the study itself: CD4 naive and CD4 memory each took three plates per donor, while CD8 naive took two and CD8 memory one. Study-wide points: Clonotype sharing across several donors was observed for about 4.8% of naive CD4 clonotypes.

The authors divided CD4+ cells into CD45RA+ naive and CD45RA-negative memory subsets. The data were produced by immunoSEQ multiplex PCR, yet TCRdb's version contains in-frame clones alone and is incomplete. The sample yields some 2,100,000 clones, around 95% seen once. What was sequenced was naive CD4+ T cells sorted from blood. The subset here: CD45RA+ positively selected. This TCR was recovered from a man aged 18 to 30 in good health.

The DNA for the CDR3 is TGTGCCAGCAGCTTACAGGGGGCCGGGGCCAACGTCCTGACTTTC. It translates to CASSLQGAGANVLTF. The chain is built from TRBV5-4 and TRBJ2-6; 9 positions match TRBD1. The CDR3 totals 15 residues. Trimming cost V 2 bases and J 4 bases; bases outside gene matches: 1. CDR1 is SGHNT and CDR2 is YYREEE in the germline V gene (reference sequence).